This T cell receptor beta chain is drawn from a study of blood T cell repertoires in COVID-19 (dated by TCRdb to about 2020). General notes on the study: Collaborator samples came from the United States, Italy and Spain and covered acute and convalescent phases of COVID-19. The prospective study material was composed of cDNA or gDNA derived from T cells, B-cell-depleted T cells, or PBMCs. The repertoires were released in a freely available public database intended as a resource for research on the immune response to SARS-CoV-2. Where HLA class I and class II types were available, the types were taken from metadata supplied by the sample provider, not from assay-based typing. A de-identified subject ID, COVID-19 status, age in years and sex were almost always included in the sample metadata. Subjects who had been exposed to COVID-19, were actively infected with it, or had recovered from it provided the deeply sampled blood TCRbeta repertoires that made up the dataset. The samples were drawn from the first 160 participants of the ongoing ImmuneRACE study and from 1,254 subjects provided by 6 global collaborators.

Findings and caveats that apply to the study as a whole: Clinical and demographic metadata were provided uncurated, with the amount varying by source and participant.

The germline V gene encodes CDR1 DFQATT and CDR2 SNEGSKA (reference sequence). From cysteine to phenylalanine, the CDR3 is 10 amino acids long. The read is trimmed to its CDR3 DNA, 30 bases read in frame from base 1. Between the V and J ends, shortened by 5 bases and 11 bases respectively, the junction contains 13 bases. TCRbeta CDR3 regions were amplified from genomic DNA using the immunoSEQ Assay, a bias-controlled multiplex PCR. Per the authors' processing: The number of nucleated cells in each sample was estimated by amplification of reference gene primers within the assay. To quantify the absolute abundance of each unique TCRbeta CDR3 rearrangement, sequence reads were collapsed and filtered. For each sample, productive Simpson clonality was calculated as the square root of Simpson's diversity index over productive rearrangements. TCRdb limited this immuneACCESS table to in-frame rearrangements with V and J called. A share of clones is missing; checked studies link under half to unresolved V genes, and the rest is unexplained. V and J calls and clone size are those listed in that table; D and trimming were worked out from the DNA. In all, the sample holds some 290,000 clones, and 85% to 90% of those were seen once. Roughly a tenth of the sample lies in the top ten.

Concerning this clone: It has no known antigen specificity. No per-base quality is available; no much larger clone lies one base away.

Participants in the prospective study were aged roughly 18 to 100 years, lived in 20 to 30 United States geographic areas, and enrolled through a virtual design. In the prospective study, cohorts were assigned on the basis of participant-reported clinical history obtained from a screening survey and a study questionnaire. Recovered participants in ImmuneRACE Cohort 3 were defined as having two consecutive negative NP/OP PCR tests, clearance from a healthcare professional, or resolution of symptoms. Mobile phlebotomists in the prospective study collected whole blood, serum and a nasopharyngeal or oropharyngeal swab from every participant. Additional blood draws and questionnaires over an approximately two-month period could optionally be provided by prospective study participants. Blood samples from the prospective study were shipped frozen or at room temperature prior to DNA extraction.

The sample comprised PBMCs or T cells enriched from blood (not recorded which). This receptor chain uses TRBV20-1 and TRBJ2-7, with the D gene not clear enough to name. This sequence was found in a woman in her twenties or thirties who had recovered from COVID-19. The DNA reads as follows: TGCAGTGCTCTGATCACTAAGGAGTACTTC. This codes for CSALITKEYF.